These 10 T cell receptor beta chains originate from one sample sequenced in a study of metastatic and nonmetastatic thyroid tumors. Thyroid surgery was preceded by no treatment in any patient. TCRdb re-called clones via MiXCR from the PCR reads. The repertoire has about 38,000 clones, approximately 30% of them found once; the top ten carry approximately 10%. The sample comprised blood. All receptors come from a male donor with papillary thyroid cancer or a benign thyroid nodule (not recorded which). Some clones in this sample may be carry-over from other donors' samples.

The chain couples TRBV19 to TRBJ1-2; D gene uncertain. The CDR3 is 13 residues long. Germline V gene data show CDR1 as LNHDA and CDR2 as SQIVND (reference sequence). The ends were cut back, 6 bases at V and 4 bases at J, with 12 bases in the middle. CDR3: CASRQDKSYGYTF. CDR3 nucleotides: TGTGCCAGTAGGCAAGATAAATCCTATGGCTACACCTTC.

The chain links TRBV11-3 to TRBJ2-1; a weak D match, TRBD2 (6 bases). V lost 1 base to trimming and J lost 3 bases, with 7 bases between them. This CDR3 has 14 amino acids. Germline lookup yields CDR1 SGHNT and CDR2 YENEEA. The CDR3 DNA is TGTGCCAGCAGCTTAGCGGGACTCTACAATGAGCAGTTCTTC. Translated: CASSLAGLYNEQFF.

V is TRBV7-3 and J is TRBJ2-7; no clear D gene. Trimming removed 5 bases from V and 4 bases from J, with 21 bases in between. The CDR3 is 16 residues long. Germline V CDR1 and CDR2: SGHTA, FQGTGA. The CDR3 coding sequence is TGTGCCAGCAGCAAAAGGGCTTTCTATTCGGAGTACGAGCAGTACTTC. Its translation is CASSKRAFYSEYEQYF.

The chain uses TRBV20-1 and TRBJ1-6; 7 bases align to TRBD1. V shed 0 bases, J shed 7 bases, and the junction held 3 bases outside the gene matches. CDR1 and CDR2 (germline): DFQATT, SNEGSKA (reference sequence). The CDR3 loop spans 14 amino acids. The CDR3 DNA reads as TGCAGTGCTAGAGATTTGGGACAGAATTCACCCCTCCACTTT. This gives the protein CSARDLGQNSPLHF.

This clone was recorded a few times. The genes are TRBV28 and TRBJ2-3, with TRBD2 matching over 8 bases. With V trimmed by 5 bases and J by 5 bases, 6 bases remained unmatched. Germline V lookup: CDR1 MDHEN, CDR2 SYDVKM. This CDR3 has 14 amino acids. CDR3 nucleotide sequence: TGTGCCAGCAGTATAGCGGGGATGCTAGATACGCAGTATTTT. This gives the protein CASSIAGMLDTQYF.

V and J are TRBV20-1 and TRBJ1-6; the D gene is possibly TRBD1 (5 bases). The germline V gene has CDR1 DFQATT and CDR2 SNEGSKA (reference sequence). The CDR3 runs to 15 residues. V lost 3 bases and J lost 9, with 18 bases in between. The CDR3 bases are TGCAGTGCTAGGATTCAAGGGACCGCAATTTCACCCCTCCACTTT. Amino acid sequence: CSARIQGTAISPLHF.

The chain uses TRBV7-3 and TRBJ2-5; D not resolved. This CDR3 contains 13 residues. Germline CDR1 SGHTA, CDR2 FQGTGA. Trimming took off 5 bases at V and 3 bases at J, with 10 bases between the two ends. The CDR3 sequence is CASSSDPEETQYF. Written as DNA, the CDR3 is TGTGCCAGCAGCAGTGACCCCGAAGAGACCCAGTACTTC.

This clone was observed many times. The chain links TRBV15 to TRBJ1-4; 7 bases agree with TRBD1. Germline V lookup: CDR1 LNHNV, CDR2 YYDKDF (reference sequence). This CDR3 has 14 amino acids. The V gene end was trimmed by 0 bases and the J gene end by 5 bases; junction bases not matched to a gene: 0. The CDR3 nucleotides read TGTGCCACCAGCAGAGACAGGGGGAATGAAAAACTGTTTTTT. Its translation: CATSRDRGNEKLFF.

The chain couples TRBV4-1 to TRBJ2-7, with 13 bases fitting TRBD2. Germline V gene lookup returns CDR1 MGHRA and CDR2 YSYEKL. The CDR3 is 18 amino acids. V trimming: 3 bases; J trimming: 7 bases; junction bases outside the gene matches: 15. CDR3 amino acids: CASSQTGTSGAGGEEQYF. CDR3 coding DNA: TGCGCCAGCAGCCAGACCGGGACTAGCGGGGCCGGGGGGGAAGAGCAGTACTTC.

Ten or more counts support this clone. The V gene is TRBV6-1, the J gene TRBJ1-1; the match to TRBD1 covers 7 bases. Trimming took 6 bases from V and 7 from J; bases not matched to a gene: 2. CDR3 length: 11 amino acids. CDR1 is MNHNS and CDR2 is SASEGT in the germline V gene. The chain's CDR3 is CASRRDSEAFF. In DNA, the CDR3 is TGTGCCAGCAGACGGGACAGTGAAGCTTTCTTT.